The 25 T cell receptor beta chains presented below share a single source sample, sequenced in a study of cytomegalovirus exposure and HLA in healthy donors. In the PCR, 60 Vbeta and 13 Jbeta primers were used. Data came from immunoSEQ multiplex PCR; TCRdb stores just in-frame clones and leaves some out. The sample lists roughly 190,000 clones, about four fifths occurring once. Specimen: PBMCs. The receptors stem from a man aged 35 to 55 in good health and CMV-seropositive.

This clone has just a few counts. The junction and the germline gene differ at one end; a read error may be behind it. This chain uses TRBV11-2 with TRBJ2-7; a weak D match, TRBD1 (5 bases). This CDR3 region has 14 residues. Germline V gene data show CDR1 as SGHAT and CDR2 as FQNNGV. The DNA for the CDR3 is TGTGCCAGCAGCCCGACGTGGAAGGGGCAGGAGAGGAGCTTC. It specifies CASSPTWKGQERSF.

On this clone: Other DNA variants within this sample encode the same CDR3. The V call is TRBV7-2, the J call TRBJ1-3; 8 nucleotides agree with TRBD1. Germline V gives CDR1 SGHTA, CDR2 FQGNSA. This CDR3 has 15 residues. V lost 5 bases, J lost 1 base, and 4 bases stayed unmatched. CDR3: CASSRDRSSGNTIYF. The CDR3, as DNA: TGTGCCAGCAGCCGGGACAGGTCATCTGGAAACACCATATATTTT.

This clone has just a few counts. The DNA for the CDR3 is TGCGCCAGTCGGAACCGGGACAGCGGCCACAATGAGCAGTTCTTC. It is translated as CASRNRDSGHNEQFF. This chain links TRBV10-1 with TRBJ2-1; 7 positions match TRBD1. The junction had 13 bases not matched to a gene; V was cut back by 9 bases and J by 5 bases. The CDR3 contains 15 residues. Germline values: CDR1 WNHNN, CDR2 SYGVQD (reference sequence).

The CDR3: CASSSRGLAEAFF. CDR3 nucleotides: TGTGCCAGCTCATCCAGGGGGTTGGCTGAAGCTTTCTTT. This chain connects TRBV18 to TRBJ1-1, with 7 bases matching TRBD1. V trimming: 5 bases; J trimming: 6 bases; junction bases outside the gene matches: 6. Germline V gene lookup returns CDR1 KGHSH and CDR2 LQKENI. The CDR3 is 13 amino acids.

This rearrangement joins TRBV14 to TRBJ1-1; 8 nucleotides align to TRBD1. The V gene end was trimmed by 6 bases and the J gene end by 4 bases; junction bases not matched to a gene: 7. From germline, CDR1 is SGHDN and CDR2 FVKESK. The CDR3 runs 14 residues. CDR3 region: CASSFIRGRTEAFF. CDR3 bases: TGTGCCAGCAGTTTTATCAGGGGGCGCACTGAAGCTTTCTTT.

This sequence joins TRBV5-6 and TRBJ1-1, with 8 bases fitting TRBD1. Unmatched junction bases numbered 14, after V lost 3 bases and J lost 10 bases. Germline CDR1 and CDR2: SGHDT and YYEEEE. The CDR3 runs to 15 residues. CDR3 DNA sequence: TGTGCCAGCAGCTATACGATGGGGACAGGATTGGTAGCTTTCTTT. Translating it yields CASSYTMGTGLVAFF. Using reference TRBV5-6 and TRBJ1-1 for the parts outside the CDR3, the full variable domain is DAGVTQSPTHLIKTRGQQVTLRCSPKSGHDTVSWYQQALGQGPQFIFQYYEEEERQRGNFPDRFSGHQFPNYSSELNVNALLLGDSALYLCASSYTMGTGLVAFFGQGTRLTVV.

The chain joins TRBV27 to TRBJ1-5, with D hard to call. The CDR3 runs 14 residues. V lost 1 base to trimming and J lost 7 bases, with 11 bases between them. The germline V gene encodes CDR1 MNHEY and CDR2 SMNVEV (reference sequence). The CDR3 reads CASSLFRTKQPQHF. The DNA of the CDR3 is TGTGCCAGCAGTTTATTCAGGACTAAACAGCCCCAGCATTTT.

This chain uses TRBV5-5 with TRBJ2-5, with TRBD1 identical over 9 bases. Germline CDR1 is SGHKS and CDR2 is YYEKEE (reference sequence). The V and J ends lost 4 bases and 5 bases, in that order; junction bases with no gene match: 6. The CDR3 has 14 amino acids. For the CDR3, the DNA is TGTGCCAGCAGCGATGGACAGGGGAGGGAGACCCAGTACTTC. It yields the protein CASSDGQGRETQYF. The variable domain in full, completed from reference TRBV5-5 and TRBJ2-5, reads DAGVTQSPTHLIKTRGQQVTLRCSPISGHKSVSWYQQVLGQGPQFIFQYYEKEERGRGNFPDRFSARQFPNYSSELNVNALLLGDSALYLCASSDGQGRETQYFGPGTRLLVL.

This rearrangement joins TRBV4-1 to TRBJ1-1, with a weak D call TRBD1 (5 bases). Trimming shortened V by 2 bases and J by 1 base, and 8 bases separated the two germline ends. In germline, CDR1 is MGHRA, CDR2 YSYEKL. The CDR3 loop spans 14 amino acids. In nucleotides, the CDR3 is TGCGCCAGCAGCCAAATAGGGGAGAACACTGAAGCTTTCTTT. Its translation: CASSQIGENTEAFF.

This chain joins TRBV6-1 and TRBJ2-3; TRBD2 matches at 13 bases. The CDR3 is made up of 15 amino acids. The V and J ends lost 5 bases and 6 bases, in that order; junction bases with no gene match: 5. From germline, CDR1 is MNHNS and CDR2 SASEGT. CDR3 nucleotides: TGTGCCAGCAGTCGGACTAGCGGGAGTGGGGATACGCAGTATTTT. Translating it yields CASSRTSGSGDTQYF.

V is TRBV25-1 and J is TRBJ2-2, with TRBD2 matching 7 bases. J was trimmed by 1 base and V by 7 bases; bases with no gene match: 9. The germline V gene encodes CDR1 MGHDK and CDR2 SYGVNS. CDR3 length: 16 amino acids. The CDR3 DNA sequence: TGTGCCAGCACCCCATGGGGGGGGGAGAACACCGGGGAGCTGTTTTTT. Encoded protein: CASTPWGGENTGELFF.

This clone occurred once. This sequence joins TRBV2 and TRBJ2-3, with 7 bases lining up with TRBD1. The V gene end was trimmed by 7 bases and the J gene end by 3 bases; junction bases not matched to a gene: 10. The germline gives CDR1 SNHLY, CDR2 FYNNEI. The CDR3 covers 15 residues. CDR3 region: CASTERAGGTDTQYF. In DNA form, the CDR3 reads TGTGCCAGCACCGAACGGGCAGGGGGTACAGATACGCAGTATTTT.

The gene calls are TRBV30 and TRBJ1-4; 7 nucleotides agree with TRBD1. V gave up 1 base and J gave up 4 bases; unmatched junction bases: 6. This CDR3 has 15 residues. Germline V gene lookup returns CDR1 GTSNPN and CDR2 SVGIG (reference sequence). CDR3 DNA sequence: TGTGCCTGGAGTGACGGGACAGCGATTAATGAAAAACTGTTTTTT. Translating gives CAWSDGTAINEKLFF. The entire variable domain, with the rest obtained from reference TRBV30 and TRBJ1-4, is as follows: SQTIHQWPATLVQPVGSPLSLECTVEGTSNPNLYWYRQAAGRGLQLLFYSVGIGQISSEVPQNLSASRPQDRQFILSSKKLLLSDSGFYLCAWSDGTAINEKLFFGSGTQLSVL.

The chain employs TRBV6-5 and TRBJ2-7; D may be TRBD2 (7 bases). The CDR3 length is 14 residues. The ends were cut back, 0 bases at V and 7 bases at J, with 13 bases in the middle. Looked up from germline, CDR1 is MNHEY and CDR2 is SVGAGI. The CDR3 sequence is CASSYSGRGGEQYF. CDR3 coding DNA: TGTGCCAGCAGTTACTCAGGGAGGGGGGGGGAGCAGTACTTC.

This chain joins TRBV19 and TRBJ1-2; D gene ambiguous. V lost 5 bases and J 2 bases, leaving 21 bases between the germline ends. The CDR3 loop spans 17 amino acids. CDR1 and CDR2 from the germline V gene are LNHDA and SQIVND (reference sequence). The CDR3 sequence is CASSPSKRSRRNYGYTF. CDR3 DNA: TGTGCCAGTAGTCCGTCGAAGCGTTCCAGAAGGAACTATGGCTACACCTTC.

The chain couples TRBV19 to TRBJ1-1; 8 bases line up with TRBD1. The V and J ends lost 5 bases and 1 base, in that order; junction bases with no gene match: 9. Germline CDR1 LNHDA, CDR2 SQIVND (reference sequence). The CDR3 has 16 residues. The DNA of the CDR3 is TGTGCCAGTAGTTCGGGACAGGCGAAGGGGAACACTGAAGCTTTCTTT. Protein product: CASSSGQAKGNTEAFF.

The chain couples TRBV9 to TRBJ2-5; 11 nucleotides match TRBD1. The J call may be in error: the DNA end matches TRBJ2-7 better. The CDR3 extends over 16 amino acids. Germline CDR1 SGDLS, CDR2 YYNGEE. CDR3 sequence reads: CASSVAGTGGSYEQYF. CDR3 DNA: TGTGCCAGCAGCGTGGCCGGGACAGGGGGCTCCTACGAGCAGTACTTC.

V is TRBV6-1 and J is TRBJ2-1; TRBD1 is a possible D gene (5 bases). The CDR3 loop spans 12 amino acids. V was cut by 11 bases and J by 8 bases, with 16 bases left in between. Germline V gene lookup returns CDR1 MNHNS and CDR2 SASEGT. CDR3 amino acids: CAGSRQGDEQFF. In DNA form, the CDR3 reads TGTGCCGGGTCACGGCAGGGCGATGAGCAGTTCTTC.

This chain joins TRBV11-1 and TRBJ2-1; 13 bases agree with TRBD2. There are 15 residues in the CDR3. J lost 9 bases, V lost 5 bases, and 7 bases had no gene match. In germline, CDR1 is SGHAT, CDR2 FQDESV (reference sequence). CDR3 DNA sequence: TGTGCCAGCAGCGGGCGGACTAGCGGGAGAAGTGAGCAGTTCTTC. Its translation is CASSGRTSGRSEQFF.

This clone was seen a few times. The chain couples TRBV2 to TRBJ1-5, with D perhaps matching TRBD1 (5 bases). This CDR3 comprises 14 residues. V lost 6 bases and J 7 bases, leaving 16 bases between the germline ends. Germline V gene lookup returns CDR1 SNHLY and CDR2 FYNNEI. CDR3 sequence reads: CASRDRQVGQPQHF. DNA of the CDR3: TGTGCCAGCAGAGACAGACAAGTGGGACAGCCCCAGCATTTT.

J is TRBJ2-2 and V is TRBV5-4; D gene ambiguous. CDR1 is SGHNT, CDR2 YYREEE, per germline (reference sequence). This CDR3 is 15 amino acids long. V was clipped by 3 bases and J by 1 base, with 10 bases between them. CDR3 bases: TGTGCCAGCAGCTCCAGGCTTCTGAACACCGGGGAGCTGTTTTTT. It codes for CASSSRLLNTGELFF.

The chain employs TRBV6-5 and TRBJ1-5, with TRBD1 identical over 7 bases. Germline CDR1 reads MNHEY; CDR2 reads SVGAGI. The CDR3 has 15 amino acids. V was pared by 6 bases and J by 5 bases, with 10 bases of the junction left unmatched. CDR3 nucleotide sequence: TGTGCCAGCAGGATGACAGGGATGGTCGATCAGCCCCAGCATTTT. It specifies CASRMTGMVDQPQHF.

J is TRBJ2-7 and V is TRBV15; D possibly corresponds to TRBD1 (6 bases). The ends were cut back, 5 bases at V and 3 bases at J, with 11 bases in the middle. Looked up from germline, CDR1 is LNHNV and CDR2 is YYDKDF (reference sequence). The CDR3 is made up of 13 amino acids. CDR3 in amino acids: CATSPQGLYEQYF. CDR3 bases: TGTGCCACCAGCCCCCAGGGGCTCTACGAGCAGTACTTC.

This clone was recorded once. The genes are TRBV7-2 and TRBJ1-1; possible D gene TRBD1, 6 bases. The V gene lost 7 bases and the J gene lost 1 base, with 16 bases spanning the gap. Germline V lookup: CDR1 SGHTA, CDR2 FQGNSA. The CDR3 totals 15 residues. This CDR3 is CASTSPDRKNTEAFF. CDR3 nucleotides: TGTGCCAGCACCTCTCCCGACAGGAAGAACACTGAAGCTTTCTTT.

The chain combines TRBV5-8 with TRBJ2-1; D may be TRBD1 (6 bases). This CDR3 contains 15 residues. Trimming left V 4 bases short and J 3 bases short, with 14 bases between. Germline CDR1 is SGHTS and CDR2 is YDEGEE. The CDR3 protein is CASSPKQTGYNEQFF. In DNA form, the CDR3 reads TGTGCCAGCAGCCCGAAACAGACAGGCTACAATGAGCAGTTCTTC.